Listed below are T cell receptor beta chains from one sample, sequenced in a study of regulatory T cells in long-lasting Graves disease. MiXCR, applied by TCRdb to the multiplex PCR reads, yields one record per CDR3 protein. The sample lists about 430,000 distinct CDR3 sequences, around a fifth occurring once. This sample comprised peripheral blood mononuclear cells (PBMCs), obtained when the disease was refractory, from a patient treated with antithyroid drugs. The receptor set was obtained from a female donor with Graves disease. Both conserved end residues are part of each CDR3. The order of the fields is V gene, D gene, J gene, clone size, CDR3 protein, CDR3 DNA. The D gene is left open where the match is weak. Clone size is stated in some rows and not others, as once, few, many or a class when expanded.

TRBV20-1	-	TRBJ2-3	-	CSARGDRIPADTQYF	TGCAGTGCTAGAGGTGACAGGATTCCCGCAGATACGCAGTATTTT
TRBV9	-	TRBJ1-5	-	CASSDGSGSNQPQHF	TGTGCCAGCAGCGATGGAAGTGGCAGCAATCAGCCCCAGCATTTT
TRBV11-2	-	TRBJ2-2	few	CASSHSSRGKIGELFF	TGTGCCAGCAGCCACTCCTCCCGGGGCAAGATCGGGGAGCTGTTTTTT
TRBV5-1	-	TRBJ1-1	-	CASSAGRGFMNTEAFF	TGCGCCAGCAGCGCTGGCAGGGGATTCATGAACACTGAAGCTTTCTTT
TRBV20-1	TRBD2	TRBJ2-2	few	CSANAGTSPNTGELFF	TGCAGTGCTAATGCCGGGACTAGCCCGAACACCGGGGAGCTGTTTTTT
TRBV11-2	-	TRBJ2-5	-	CASSLARRGVGETQYF	TGTGCCAGCAGCTTAGCCAGACGCGGAGTGGGAGAGACCCAGTACTTC
TRBV9	-	TRBJ2-2	-	CASSVDTTGMNTGELFF	TGTGCCAGCAGCGTAGACACGACGGGTATGAACACCGGGGAGCTGTTTTTT
TRBV28	TRBD1	TRBJ1-6	many	CASRTGTGGNNSPLHF	TGTGCCAGCAGAACCGGGACAGGGGGGAATAATTCACCCCTCCACTTT
TRBV20-1	-	TRBJ1-5	-	CSARLRENRYRPQHF	TGCAGTGCTAGGCTGAGGGAAAATAGGTACAGGCCCCAGCATTTT
TRBV4-1	-	TRBJ1-6	few	CASSQGEQENSPLHF	TGCGCCAGCAGCCAAGGGGAACAGGAGAATTCACCCCTCCACTTT
TRBV28	TRBD1	TRBJ1-1	many	CASSLTGVGTEAFF	TGTGCCAGCAGTTTAACAGGGGTGGGCACTGAAGCTTTCTTT
TRBV4-1	TRBD2	TRBJ2-7	few	CASSQGRGTGGTYEQYF	TGCGCCAGCAGCCAAGGTCGCGGCACCGGGGGGACCTACGAGCAGTACTTC
TRBV20-1	-	TRBJ2-7	many	CSARDPSSKDEQYF	TGCAGTGCTAGAGATCCCAGCAGCAAAGACGAGCAGTACTTC
TRBV2	TRBD1	TRBJ2-1	many	CASTPGQGWVSEQFF	TGTGCCAGCACCCCTGGACAGGGATGGGTCAGTGAGCAGTTCTTC
TRBV28	TRBD2	TRBJ2-1	-	CATSSGAIDEQFF	TGTGCCACCTCTAGCGGGGCTATAGATGAGCAGTTCTTC
TRBV3-1	-	TRBJ2-4	-	CASSQGEWGTKNIQYF	TGTGCCAGCAGCCAAGGTGAATGGGGGACCAAAAACATTCAGTACTTC
TRBV5-1	TRBD2	TRBJ2-7	-	CASSPRGSGRWDEQYF	TGCGCCAGCAGCCCCCGGGGTAGCGGGAGATGGGACGAGCAGTACTTC
TRBV6-1	-	TRBJ2-7	many	CASSYSAPSYEQYF	TGTGCCAGCAGCTATAGTGCCCCATCCTACGAGCAGTACTTC
TRBV19	-	TRBJ1-5	-	CASPRAGEFCPNQPQHF	TGTGCCAGTCCGAGGGCAGGGGAATTTTGCCCAAATCAGCCCCAGCATTTT
TRBV25-1	-	TRBJ2-4	few	CASSQTGTKNIQYF	TGTGCCAGCAGTCAGACCGGGACTAAAAACATTCAGTACTTC
TRBV29-1	-	TRBJ2-1	-	CSVWSTDNEQFF	TGCAGCGTATGGTCTACCGACAATGAGCAGTTCTTC
TRBV6-1	TRBD2	TRBJ2-2	many	CASRGGERDGTGELFF	TGTGCCAGCAGGGGGGGAGAGCGGGACGGCACCGGGGAGCTGTTTTTT
TRBV20-1	-	TRBJ2-7	few	CSASSVVRDSYEQYF	TGCAGTGCTAGTTCTGTCGTAAGGGACTCCTACGAGCAGTACTTC
TRBV28	TRBD2	TRBJ2-5	-	CAGSELAGTQETQYF	TGTGCCGGCAGTGAACTAGCGGGGACCCAAGAGACCCAGTACTTC
TRBV28	-	TRBJ1-1	many	CASSPLRENTEAFF	TGTGCCAGCAGTCCGCTAAGAGAGAACACTGAAGCTTTCTTT
TRBV2	TRBD1	TRBJ2-7	many	CASEDRGAYEQYF	TGTGCCAGTGAGGACAGGGGCGCCTACGAGCAGTACTTC
TRBV12-3/TRBV12-4	-	TRBJ2-2	-	CASTGAGGELFF	TGTGCCAGCACAGGGGCAGGCGGGGAGCTGTTTTTT
TRBV28	-	TRBJ2-2	many	CASSSSGTTNTGELFF	TGTGCCAGCAGTTCCTCCGGGACAACGAACACCGGGGAGCTGTTTTTT
TRBV28	-	TRBJ1-2	many	CASSLNAGDYGYTF	TGTGCCAGCAGTTTAAATGCGGGGGACTATGGCTACACCTTC
TRBV7-9	-	TRBJ2-2	-	CASSSVRRANTGELFF	TGTGCCAGCAGCTCCGTCCGGAGAGCGAACACCGGGGAGCTGTTTTTT
TRBV28	TRBD2	TRBJ2-3	-	CASETSGIRDTQYF	TGTGCCAGCGAGACTAGCGGGATTAGGGATACGCAGTATTTT
TRBV27	TRBD2	TRBJ2-2	-	CASSLIAGRAGTGELFF	TGTGCCAGCAGCCTGATAGCGGGGAGGGCGGGCACCGGGGAGCTGTTTTTT
TRBV18	TRBD2	TRBJ2-5	many	CASSPPASGYQETQYF	TGTGCCAGCTCACCACCCGCTAGCGGATACCAAGAGACCCAGTACTTC
TRBV3-1	TRBD1	TRBJ1-1	many	CASSQPGQGNTEAFF	TGTGCCAGCAGCCAACCGGGACAGGGGAACACTGAAGCTTTCTTT
TRBV28	-	TRBJ2-1	once	CASSPGLGRYNEQFF	TGTGCCAGCAGCCCCGGGCTAGGTAGATACAATGAGCAGTTCTTC
TRBV29-1	-	TRBJ1-4	-	CSVGRDTGGKLFF	TGCAGCGTGGGCCGGGACACCGGTGGAAAACTGTTTTTT
TRBV12-3/TRBV12-4	-	TRBJ2-5	many	CASTPGGARPGTQYF	TGTGCCAGCACCCCGGGGGGCGCTCGCCCCGGGACCCAGTACTTC
TRBV7-8	TRBD1	TRBJ2-2	-	CASSYDRGAAGTGELFF	TGTGCCAGCAGCTACGACAGGGGAGCTGCGGGGACCGGGGAGCTGTTTTTT
TRBV3-1	-	TRBJ1-5	many	CASSQDGFQPQHF	TGTGCCAGCAGCCAAGACGGGTTTCAGCCCCAGCATTTT
TRBV5-6	-	TRBJ2-5	-	CASSSPGPNQETQYF	TGTGCCAGCAGCTCACCGGGCCCGAACCAGGAGACCCAGTACTTC
TRBV5-1	TRBD1	TRBJ2-7	few	CASSYTSGTGPHEQYF	TGCGCCAGCAGCTATACGTCCGGGACAGGGCCTCACGAGCAGTACTTC
TRBV5-1	-	TRBJ2-5	-	CASSLEEDTKTQYF	TGCGCCAGCAGCTTGGAGGAGGACACCAAGACCCAGTACTTC
TRBV19	TRBD2	TRBJ2-7	-	CASSGRLAGTYEQYF	TGTGCCAGTAGTGGCAGACTAGCGGGGACCTACGAGCAGTACTTC
TRBV10-3	-	TRBJ2-7	-	CAISDHEGYSYGQYF	TGTGCCATCAGTGACCACGAGGGGTACTCCTACGGGCAGTACTTC
TRBV12-3/TRBV12-4	TRBD1	TRBJ2-5	many	CASSRRQGETQYF	TGTGCCAGCAGCCGGAGACAGGGCGAGACCCAGTACTTC
TRBV28	-	TRBJ2-5	many	CASSLLGARETQYF	TGTGCCAGCAGTTTACTCGGGGCACGGGAGACCCAGTACTTC
TRBV12-3/TRBV12-4	TRBD2	TRBJ2-5	many	CASSFSSGSWGLETQYF	TGTGCCAGCAGTTTTTCTAGCGGGAGCTGGGGGTTAGAGACCCAGTACTTC
TRBV5-1	TRBD1	TRBJ2-5	few	CASSFPQGAHQETQYF	TGCGCCAGCAGCTTCCCCCAGGGGGCACACCAAGAGACCCAGTACTTC
TRBV24-1	TRBD2	TRBJ2-2	many	CATSDWTSGATGELFF	TGTGCCACCAGTGATTGGACTAGCGGGGCTACCGGGGAGCTGTTTTTT
TRBV29-1	TRBD1	TRBJ2-7	many	CSVVEDRGYEQYF	TGCAGCGTTGTGGAGGACAGGGGTTACGAGCAGTACTTC
TRBV9	-	TRBJ2-7	-	CASTPIARVAYEQYF	TGTGCCAGCACCCCCATCGCGCGGGTTGCCTACGAGCAGTACTTC